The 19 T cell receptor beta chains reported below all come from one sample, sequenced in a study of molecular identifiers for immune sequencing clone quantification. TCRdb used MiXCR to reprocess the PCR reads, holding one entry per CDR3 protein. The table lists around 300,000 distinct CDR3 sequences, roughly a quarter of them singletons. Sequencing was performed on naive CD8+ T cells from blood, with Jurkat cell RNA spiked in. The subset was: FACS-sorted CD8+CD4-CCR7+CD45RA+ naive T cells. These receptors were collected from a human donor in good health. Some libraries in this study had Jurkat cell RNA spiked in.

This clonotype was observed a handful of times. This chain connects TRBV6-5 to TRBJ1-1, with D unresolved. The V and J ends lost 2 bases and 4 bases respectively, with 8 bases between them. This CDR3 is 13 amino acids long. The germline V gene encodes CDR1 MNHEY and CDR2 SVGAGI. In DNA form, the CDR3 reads TGTGCCAGCAGTTACGGCGTTGGCACTGAAGCTTTCTTT. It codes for CASSYGVGTEAFF.

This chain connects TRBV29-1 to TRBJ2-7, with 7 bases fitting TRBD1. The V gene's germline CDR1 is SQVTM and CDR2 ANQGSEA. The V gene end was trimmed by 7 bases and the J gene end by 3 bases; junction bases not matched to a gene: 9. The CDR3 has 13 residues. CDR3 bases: TGCAGCGGAGGCACAGGGGACCGCTACGAGCAGTACTTC. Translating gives CSGGTGDRYEQYF.

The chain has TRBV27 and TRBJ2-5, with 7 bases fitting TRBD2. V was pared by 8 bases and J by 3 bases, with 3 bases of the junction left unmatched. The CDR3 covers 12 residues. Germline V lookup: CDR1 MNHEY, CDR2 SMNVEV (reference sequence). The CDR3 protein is CASGRAEETQYF. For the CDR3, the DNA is TGTGCCAGCGGGAGGGCAGAAGAGACCCAGTACTTC.

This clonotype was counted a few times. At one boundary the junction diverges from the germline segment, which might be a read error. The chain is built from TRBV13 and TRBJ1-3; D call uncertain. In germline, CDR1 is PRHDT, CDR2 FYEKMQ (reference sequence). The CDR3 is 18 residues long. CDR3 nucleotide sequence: TGTGCCAGCAGCTTAGCGGGAGCCCGCTTCTTCTCTGGAAACACCATATTTTTT. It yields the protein CASSLAGARFFSGNTIFF. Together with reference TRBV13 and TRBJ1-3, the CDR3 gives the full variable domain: AAGVIQSPRHLIKEKRETATLKCYPIPRHDTVYWYQQGPGQDPQFLISFYEKMQSDKGSIPDRFSAQQFSDYHSELNMSSLELGDSALYFCASSLAGARFFSGNTIFFGEGSWLTVV.

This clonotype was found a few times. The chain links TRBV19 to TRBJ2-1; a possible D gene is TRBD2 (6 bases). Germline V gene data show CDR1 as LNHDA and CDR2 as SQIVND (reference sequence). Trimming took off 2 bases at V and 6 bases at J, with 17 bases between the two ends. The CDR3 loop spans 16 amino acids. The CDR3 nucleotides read TGTGCCAGTAGTATATCGCGGGGTGTCTCCAGCAATGAGCAGTTCTTC. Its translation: CASSISRGVSSNEQFF.

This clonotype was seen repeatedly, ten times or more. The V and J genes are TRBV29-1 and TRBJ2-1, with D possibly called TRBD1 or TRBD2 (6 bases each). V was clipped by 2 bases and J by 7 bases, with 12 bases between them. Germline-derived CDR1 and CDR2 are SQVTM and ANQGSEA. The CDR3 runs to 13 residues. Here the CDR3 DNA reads TGCAGCGTTGAACGTCTAGGGGGGAATGAGCAGTTCTTC. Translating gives CSVERLGGNEQFF.

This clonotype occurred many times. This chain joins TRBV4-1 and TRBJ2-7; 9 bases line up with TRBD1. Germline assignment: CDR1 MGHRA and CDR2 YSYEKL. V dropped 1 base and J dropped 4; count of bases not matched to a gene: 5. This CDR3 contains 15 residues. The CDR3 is CASSQADRGAYEQYF. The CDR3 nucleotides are TGCGCCAGCAGCCAAGCGGACAGGGGTGCATACGAGCAGTACTTC.

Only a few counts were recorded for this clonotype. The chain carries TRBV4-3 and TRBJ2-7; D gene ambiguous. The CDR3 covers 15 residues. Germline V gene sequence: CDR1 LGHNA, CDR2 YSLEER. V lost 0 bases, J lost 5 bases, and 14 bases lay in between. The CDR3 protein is CASSQDLSGSNEQYF. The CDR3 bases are TGCGCCAGCAGCCAAGATTTGTCAGGAAGCAACGAGCAGTACTTC.

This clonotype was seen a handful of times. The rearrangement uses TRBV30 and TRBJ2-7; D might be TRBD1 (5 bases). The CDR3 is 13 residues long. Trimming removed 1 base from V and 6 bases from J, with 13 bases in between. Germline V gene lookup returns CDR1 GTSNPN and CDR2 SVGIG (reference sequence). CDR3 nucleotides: TGTGCCTGGAGTGCTTCTACAGGTAGCGAGCAGTACTTC. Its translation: CAWSASTGSEQYF.

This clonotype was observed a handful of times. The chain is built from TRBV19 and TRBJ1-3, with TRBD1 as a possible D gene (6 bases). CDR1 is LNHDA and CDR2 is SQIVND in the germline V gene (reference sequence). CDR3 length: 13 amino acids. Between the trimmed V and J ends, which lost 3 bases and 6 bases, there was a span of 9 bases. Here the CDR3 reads CASSIGGVNTIYF. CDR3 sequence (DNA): TGTGCCAGTAGTATCGGGGGCGTAAACACCATATATTTT.

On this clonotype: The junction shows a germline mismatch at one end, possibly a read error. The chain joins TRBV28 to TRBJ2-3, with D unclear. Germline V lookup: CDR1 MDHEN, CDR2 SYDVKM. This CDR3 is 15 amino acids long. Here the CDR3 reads CVSSFELLVIDTQYF. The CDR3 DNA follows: TGTGTCAGCAGTTTCGAACTGTTAGTCATAGATACGCAGTATTTT. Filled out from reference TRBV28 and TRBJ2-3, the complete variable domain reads DVKVTQSSRYLVKRTGEKVFLECVQDMDHENMFWYRQDPGLGLRLIYFSYDVKMKEKGDIPEGYSVSREKKERFSLILESASTNQTSMYLCVSSFELLVIDTQYFGPGTRLTVL.

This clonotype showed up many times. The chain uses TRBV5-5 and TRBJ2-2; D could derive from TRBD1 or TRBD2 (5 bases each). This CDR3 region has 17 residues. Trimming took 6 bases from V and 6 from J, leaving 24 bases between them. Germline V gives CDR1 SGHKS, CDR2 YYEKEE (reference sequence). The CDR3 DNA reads TGTGCCAGCACCATGGGACGGCTAGAGTCGTTCGCCGGGGAGCTGTTTTTT. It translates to CASTMGRLESFAGELFF.

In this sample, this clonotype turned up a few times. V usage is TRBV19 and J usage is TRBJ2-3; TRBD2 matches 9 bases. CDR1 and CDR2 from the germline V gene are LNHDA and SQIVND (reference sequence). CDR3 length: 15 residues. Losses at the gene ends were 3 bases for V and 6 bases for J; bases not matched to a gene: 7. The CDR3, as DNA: TGTGCCAGTAGTATTAGCGGGGGCCTCCTTGATACGCAGTATTTT. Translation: CASSISGGLLDTQYF.

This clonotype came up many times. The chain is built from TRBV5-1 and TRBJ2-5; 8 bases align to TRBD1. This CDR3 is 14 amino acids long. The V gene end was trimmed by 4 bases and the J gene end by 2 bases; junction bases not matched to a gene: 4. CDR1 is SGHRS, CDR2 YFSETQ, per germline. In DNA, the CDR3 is TGCGCCAGCAGCCCGGACAGGGAGCAAGAGACCCAGTACTTC. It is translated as CASSPDREQETQYF.

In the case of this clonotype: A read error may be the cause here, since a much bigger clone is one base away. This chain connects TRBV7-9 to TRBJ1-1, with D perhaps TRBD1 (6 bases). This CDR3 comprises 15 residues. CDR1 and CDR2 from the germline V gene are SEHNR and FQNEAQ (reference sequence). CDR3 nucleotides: TGTGCCAGCAGCTCTTCAGGGGCACCGAACACTGGAGCTTTCTTT. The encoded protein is CASSSSGAPNTGAFF.

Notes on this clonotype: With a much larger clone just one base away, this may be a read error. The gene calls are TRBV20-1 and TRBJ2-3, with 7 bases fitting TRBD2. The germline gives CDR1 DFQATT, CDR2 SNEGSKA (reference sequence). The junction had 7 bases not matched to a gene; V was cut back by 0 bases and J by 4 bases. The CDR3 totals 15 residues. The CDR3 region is CSARDFTTSADTQYF. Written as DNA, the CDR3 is TGCAGTGCTAGAGATTTTACCACTAGCGCAGATACGCAGTATTTT.

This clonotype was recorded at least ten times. CDR3 sequence: CAWSVQGLTYEQYF. In DNA, the CDR3 is TGTGCCTGGAGTGTACAGGGCCTCACCTACGAGCAGTACTTC. The chain joins TRBV30 to TRBJ2-7; tentative D call: TRBD1 (6 bases). The CDR3 runs 14 residues. Trimming removed 0 bases from V and 2 bases from J, with 11 bases in between. Germline V gene lookup returns CDR1 GTSNPN and CDR2 SVGIG (reference sequence).

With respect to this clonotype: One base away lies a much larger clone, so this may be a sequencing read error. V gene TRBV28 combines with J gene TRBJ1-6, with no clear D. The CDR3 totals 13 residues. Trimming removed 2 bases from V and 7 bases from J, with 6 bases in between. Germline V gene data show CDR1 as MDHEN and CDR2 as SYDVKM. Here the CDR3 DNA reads TGTGCCAGCAGTTTACACCAAAATTCACCCCTCCACTTT. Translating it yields CASSLHQNSPLHF.

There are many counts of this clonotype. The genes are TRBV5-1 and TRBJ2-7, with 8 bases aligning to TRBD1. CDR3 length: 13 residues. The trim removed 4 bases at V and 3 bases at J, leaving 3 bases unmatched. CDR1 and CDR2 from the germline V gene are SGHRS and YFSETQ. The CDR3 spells CASSIGTGYEQYF. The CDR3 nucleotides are TGCGCCAGCAGCATCGGGACAGGCTACGAGCAGTACTTC.